The sequence of this TCR beta chain was determined in a study of T cells in Graves' hyperthyroidism and ophthalmopathy. RNA transcripts served as the template for amplifying TCR beta CDR3 regions. The primer set for the first-round RT-PCR of the TCR CDR3 was HTBI. MiXCR, run by TCRdb on the multiplex PCR reads, gives a single entry per CDR3 protein. The table has 550,000 to 700,000 distinct CDR3 sequences, under 60% seen once. Input material: peripheral blood or thyroid tissue (not recorded which). The sequence derives from an adult woman with Graves' disease, either hyperthyroidism or ophthalmopathy (not recorded which).

The CDR3 is CATSRDRPYEQYF. In nucleotides, the CDR3 is TGTGCCACCAGCAGAGATAGGCCATACGAGCAGTACTTC. V gene TRBV15 combines with J gene TRBJ2-7, with unresolved D. In germline, CDR1 is LNHNV, CDR2 YYDKDF (reference sequence). The CDR3 has 13 amino acids. Trimming removed 0 bases at V and 4 bases at J, with 7 bases between.